This T cell receptor beta chain appears in the sequencing data of a study of blood T cells in healthy people across ages. This clonotype was seen many times. Its antigen is still unknown. General observations from the study: Since the PBMCs were unsorted, naive and antigen-experienced cells could not be conclusively compared.

Primers used in a second PCR of roughly 6 to 12 cycles were a sample-barcoded 5' primer and a J-beta primer mix. Every cDNA molecule carried a tag from a template-switch adaptor bearing 12 random nucleotides. Any given sample supplied a minimum of 3 million CDR3-containing paired-end reads. TCRdb re-analysed the 5' RACE reads in MiXCR, keeping a single row per CDR3 protein. The sample contains hundreds of thousands of distinct CDR3 sequences, around 31% of which appear only once. This CDR3 contains 21 residues. The germline CDR1 and CDR2 sequences are SNHLY and FYNNEI. The germline V and J ends were trimmed by 6 bases and 2 bases, with 29 bases remaining between them.

The TCR sequence derives from a woman aged 80 or over in good health. This chain connects TRBV2 to TRBJ2-6; D is possibly TRBD2 (6 bases). The sequenced material came from blood. Here the CDR3 DNA reads TGTGCCAGCAGGAAAATAGGCGGACCGTTAGCGGATGTAGCTGGGGCCAACGTCCTGACTTTC. Its protein product is CASRKIGGPLADVAGANVLTF.